The 32 T cell receptor beta chains in this list originate from one sample, sequenced in a study of cytomegalovirus exposure and HLA in healthy donors. The PCR ran on 60 Vbeta and 13 Jbeta primers. Libraries were prepared by immunoSEQ multiplex PCR; TCRdb keeps only in-frame clonotypes and omits some of them. The table has roughly 180,000 clones, 77% seen once. The material sequenced was PBMCs. Every receptor here comes from a woman under 40 in good health and CMV-seropositive.

The gene calls are TRBV4-3 and TRBJ2-1; D perhaps matches TRBD1 (6 bases). Germline-derived CDR1 and CDR2 are LGHNA and YSLEER. The CDR3 runs 15 residues. The V end was cut by 0 bases, the J end by 4 bases, with 10 bases between. The CDR3 protein is CASSQETGFYNEQFF. Here the CDR3 DNA reads TGCGCCAGCAGCCAAGAAACAGGGTTTTACAATGAGCAGTTCTTC.

The rearrangement joins TRBV6-1 to TRBJ1-3, with D hard to call. Germline V gene data show CDR1 as MNHNS and CDR2 as SASEGT. The V and J ends lost 2 bases and 4 bases respectively, with 12 bases between them. CDR3 length: 15 amino acids. The CDR3 loop is CASSEISVAGNTIYF. The DNA for the CDR3 is TGTGCCAGCAGTGAAATCAGCGTCGCAGGAAACACCATATATTTT.

In its sample, this clone was seen a few times. The rearrangement links TRBV11-2 to TRBJ2-3; 7 nucleotides agree with TRBD2. V trimming: 5 bases; J trimming: 0 bases; junction bases outside the gene matches: 5. The length of the CDR3 is 15 residues. The germline CDR1 and CDR2 sequences are SGHAT and FQNNGV. The CDR3 bases are TGTGCCAGCAGCCACCCGGGGGGAAGCACAGATACGCAGTATTTT. Its protein is CASSHPGGSTDTQYF.

The rearrangement uses TRBV4-2 and TRBJ2-2; D remains unclear. The CDR3 contains 17 residues. CDR1 is LGHNA and CDR2 is YNFKEQ in the germline V gene. V gave up 0 bases and J gave up 0 bases, with 11 bases separating them. The CDR3 nucleotides read TGTGCCAGCAGCCAAGATTTCCAGGAAACGAACACCGGGGAGCTGTTTTTT. Its translation: CASSQDFQETNTGELFF.

V gene TRBV28 combines with J gene TRBJ1-5; tentative D call: TRBD1 (6 bases). V dropped 5 bases and J dropped 2 bases, with 13 bases sitting between them. This CDR3 has 15 residues. CDR1 and CDR2 from the germline V gene are MDHEN and SYDVKM. CDR3 nucleotide sequence: TGTGCCAGCAGTCTAGAACAGGGCGGCAATCAGCCCCAGCATTTT. Amino acid sequence: CASSLEQGGNQPQHF.

V is TRBV4-3 and J is TRBJ2-1; TRBD2 agrees at 9 bases. The germline gives CDR1 LGHNA, CDR2 YSLEER. The CDR3 covers 16 residues. The J segment lost 10 bases and the V segment lost 0 bases, leaving 10 bases of the junction unmatched. CDR3 bases: TGCGCCAGCAGCCAAGATATGCGGGAGGGGTTGGGGGAGCAGTTCTTC. The encoded protein is CASSQDMREGLGEQFF.

Only one count was recorded for this clone. V and J are TRBV10-3 and TRBJ1-3; unclear D gene. The V end lost 6 bases, the J end lost 4 bases, and 16 bases lay between the germline ends. This CDR3 has 15 amino acids. In germline, CDR1 is ENHRY, CDR2 SYGVKD. The CDR3 loop reads CAISRLPSPGNTIYF. CDR3 in DNA: TGTGCCATCAGCAGGTTACCGTCGCCCGGAAACACCATATATTTT.

This rearrangement joins TRBV10-1 to TRBJ2-1; the match to TRBD2 covers 8 bases. V gave up 7 bases and J gave up 2 bases; unmatched junction bases: 7. This CDR3 has 15 amino acids. The germline CDR1 and CDR2 sequences are WNHNN and SYGVQD (reference sequence). CDR3 nucleotide sequence: TGCGCCAGCACAAGAATAGCGGGAACCTACAATGAGCAGTTCTTC. The encoded protein is CASTRIAGTYNEQFF.

This rearrangement joins TRBV4-1 to TRBJ2-2; D uncertain. The length of the CDR3 is 13 residues. V was shortened by 1 base and J by 6 bases, with 6 bases between the two germline ends. CDR1 and CDR2 (germline): MGHRA, YSYEKL. The CDR3: CASSQVRAGELFF. CDR3 sequence (DNA): TGCGCCAGCAGCCAAGTACGCGCCGGGGAGCTGTTTTTT.

The V gene is TRBV28, the J gene TRBJ1-5; the D gene is possibly TRBD1 (6 bases). The length of the CDR3 is 15 residues. The V and J ends lost 6 bases and 2 bases respectively, with 14 bases between them. Germline values: CDR1 MDHEN, CDR2 SYDVKM. The CDR3 reads CASRPGARGNQPQHF. CDR3 bases: TGTGCCAGCAGGCCAGGGGCCCGAGGCAATCAGCCCCAGCATTTT.

The chain carries TRBV29-1 and TRBJ2-1; D unclear. The CDR3 contains 13 residues. V was trimmed by 2 bases and J by 4 bases, leaving 9 bases between them. Per the germline V gene, CDR1 is SQVTM and CDR2 is ANQGSEA. As DNA, the CDR3 is TGCAGCGTTGAAAGTGGCAGTTACAATGAGCAGTTCTTC. Amino acid sequence: CSVESGSYNEQFF.

V gene TRBV6-5 combines with J gene TRBJ2-7; TRBD1 matches 7 bases. CDR1 is MNHEY, CDR2 SVGAGI, per germline. Trimming took 5 bases from V and 3 from J; bases not matched to a gene: 4. The CDR3 is 13 amino acids. The CDR3 nucleotides are TGTGCCAGCAGTAGGGACAGAAACTACGAGCAGTACTTC. Amino acids: CASSRDRNYEQYF.

V usage is TRBV30 and J usage is TRBJ2-7; 9 bases fit TRBD1. CDR3 size: 17 residues. Germline V gene sequence: CDR1 GTSNPN, CDR2 SVGIG (reference sequence). J was trimmed by 2 bases and V by 0 bases; bases with no gene match: 11. The CDR3 region is CAWSVGFQGQGTYEQYF. The CDR3 DNA reads TGTGCCTGGAGTGTTGGGTTTCAGGGACAGGGTACCTACGAGCAGTACTTC.

The chain links TRBV6-5 to TRBJ2-2, with 10 positions matching TRBD2. The CDR3 is 14 amino acids. J gave up 7 bases and V 5 bases, and 4 bases lay outside the gene matches. Per the germline V gene, CDR1 is MNHEY and CDR2 is SVGAGI. The CDR3 loop is CASSLAGEIGELFF. The CDR3 nucleotides read TGTGCCAGCAGTCTAGCGGGAGAGATCGGGGAGCTGTTTTTT.

This clone was seen only a few times. The chain is built from TRBV12-5 and TRBJ2-5; D possibly corresponds to TRBD2 (7 bases). With 1 base removed from V and 5 bases from J, the gap between germline ends came to 20 bases. The CDR3 contains 17 residues. Looked up from germline, CDR1 is LGHNT and CDR2 is FRNRAP. This CDR3 reads CASGLAPPGGRLETQYF. The CDR3, as DNA: TGTGCTAGTGGTTTGGCCCCCCCCGGGGGGCGCCTGGAGACCCAGTACTTC.

The chain joins TRBV15 to TRBJ2-1; perhaps TRBD2 as D (6 bases). The CDR3 covers 14 residues. The germline gives CDR1 LNHNV, CDR2 YYDKDF (reference sequence). With 8 bases removed from V and 1 base from J, the gap between germline ends came to 12 bases. CDR3 amino acids: CATGTGLSYNEQFF. The DNA of the CDR3 is TGTGCCACCGGTACCGGACTATCCTACAATGAGCAGTTCTTC.

V and J are TRBV30 and TRBJ2-1; 11 positions match TRBD2. Germline assignment: CDR1 GTSNPN and CDR2 SVGIG (reference sequence). V lost 3 bases and J lost 9; bases outside the gene matches: 7. There are 14 residues in the CDR3. CDR3 sequence reads: CAWRYSGRAGEQFF. The CDR3, as DNA: TGTGCCTGGAGGTATAGCGGGAGGGCCGGTGAGCAGTTCTTC.

The V and J genes are TRBV18 and TRBJ2-7; 12 bases match TRBD1. V dropped 2 bases and J dropped 4; count of bases not matched to a gene: 3. Per germline, CDR1 KGHSH and CDR2 LQKENI. This CDR3 comprises 15 residues. CDR3 sequence: CASSPGGQGAYEQYF. The DNA for the CDR3 is TGTGCCAGCTCACCAGGGGGACAGGGGGCTTACGAGCAGTACTTC.

The chain joins TRBV19 to TRBJ1-1; no reliable D call. The CDR3 is 14 residues long. CDR1 LNHDA and CDR2 SQIVND come from the germline V gene (reference sequence). V was pared by 5 bases and J by 1 base, with 11 bases between. CDR3 sequence (DNA): TGTGCCAGTAGTCAGCGGGATCCGAACACTGAAGCTTTCTTT. Translating it yields CASSQRDPNTEAFF.

The CDR3 DNA reads TGTGCCAGCAGTGATTCTTTAAGGGACAGTTATGGCTACACCTTC. This translates into CASSDSLRDSYGYTF. This rearrangement joins TRBV2 to TRBJ1-2; TRBD1 matches 7 bases. Germline assignment: CDR1 SNHLY and CDR2 FYNNEI. CDR3 size: 15 residues. Trimming cost V 3 bases and J 5 bases; bases outside gene matches: 9.

This clone was recorded once. The chain joins TRBV27 to TRBJ2-7; weak D call: TRBD2 (5 bases). Trimming shortened V by 5 bases and J by 0 bases, and 17 bases separated the two germline ends. The CDR3 is made up of 16 amino acids. Germline V CDR1 and CDR2: MNHEY, SMNVEV (reference sequence). The CDR3 region is CASSPFRASYSYEQYF. The CDR3 DNA sequence: TGTGCCAGCAGTCCTTTTAGGGCTAGCTACTCCTACGAGCAGTACTTC.

The chain carries TRBV6-5 and TRBJ2-7; a possible D gene is TRBD2 (6 bases). The V gene's germline CDR1 is MNHEY and CDR2 SVGAGI. Trimming cost V 6 bases and J 7 bases, with 19 bases left between them. This CDR3 is 14 amino acids long. CDR3 region: CASRTRLALGEQYF. The CDR3 nucleotides are TGTGCCAGCAGAACGCGGCTAGCGCTTGGGGAGCAGTACTTC.

This sequence joins TRBV6-6 and TRBJ1-1, with D possibly TRBD1 on 5 matching bases. This CDR3 has 14 residues. V was shortened by 0 bases and J by 3 bases, with 8 bases between the two germline ends. Looked up from germline, CDR1 is MNHNY and CDR2 is SVGAGI (reference sequence). CDR3 in DNA: TGTGCCAGCAGTTACTCGGGGCAGTACACTGAAGCTTTCTTT. As protein: CASSYSGQYTEAFF.

The V call is TRBV6-1, the J call TRBJ2-5; 12 nucleotides line up with TRBD2. The ends lost 2 bases at V and 4 bases at J; junction bases unmatched: 8. The CDR3 totals 17 residues. Germline CDR1 is MNHNS and CDR2 is SASEGT. CDR3 coding DNA: TGTGCCAGCAGTGAACTTATCCTAGCGGGAGGGGGAGAGACCCAGTACTTC. It specifies CASSELILAGGGETQYF.

In this sample, this clone turned up once. This chain joins TRBV4-2 and TRBJ1-1; D uncertain. This CDR3 has 12 amino acids. The V gene lost 1 base and the J gene lost 4 bases, with 4 bases spanning the gap. Germline V lookup: CDR1 LGHNA, CDR2 YNFKEQ. CDR3 region: CASSQVSTEAFF. The DNA for the CDR3 is TGTGCCAGCAGCCAAGTGAGCACTGAAGCTTTCTTT.

This chain uses TRBV27 with TRBJ1-5, with D tentatively TRBD1 (6 bases). Germline lookup yields CDR1 MNHEY and CDR2 SMNVEV (reference sequence). The V end was cut by 6 bases, the J end by 0 bases, with 12 bases between. CDR3 length: 15 residues. In DNA form, the CDR3 reads TGTGCCAGCAGGCAGAGGACAGATAGCAATCAGCCCCAGCATTTT. This sequence encodes CASRQRTDSNQPQHF.

The chain recombines TRBV9 with TRBJ2-7; 11 bases line up with TRBD2. V was pared by 4 bases and J by 3 bases, with 9 bases of the junction left unmatched. The CDR3 covers 16 residues. Germline CDR1 is SGDLS and CDR2 is YYNGEE. The CDR3 region is CASSPTPGLADYEQYF. CDR3 sequence (DNA): TGTGCCAGCAGCCCCACCCCGGGACTAGCGGACTACGAGCAGTACTTC.

The V gene is TRBV7-3, the J gene TRBJ2-7, with 8 positions matching TRBD2. The V segment lost 4 bases and the J segment 2 bases; nucleotides outside the gene matches: 7. This CDR3 is 15 amino acids long. Germline V gives CDR1 SGHTA, CDR2 FQGTGA. CDR3 region: CASSSGLALAYEQYF. The CDR3 bases are TGTGCCAGCAGCTCCGGACTAGCTCTGGCCTACGAGCAGTACTTC.

The V and J genes are TRBV2 and TRBJ2-7, with TRBD2 matching over 8 bases. V was pared by 9 bases and J by 3 bases, with 10 bases of the junction left unmatched. This CDR3 is 14 amino acids long. The germline V gene encodes CDR1 SNHLY and CDR2 FYNNEI. CDR3 DNA sequence: TGTGCCAGTCAGCGGGAGAGCGACAACTACGAGCAGTACTTC. Its protein product is CASQRESDNYEQYF.

The chain carries TRBV9 and TRBJ2-3; possible D gene TRBD2, 6 bases. This CDR3 has 16 amino acids. In germline, CDR1 is SGDLS, CDR2 YYNGEE. V was shortened by 3 bases and J by 4 bases, with 18 bases between the two germline ends. CDR3 residues: CASSAFGSSPSDTQYF. The CDR3 nucleotides are TGTGCCAGCAGCGCCTTCGGGAGCTCCCCATCAGATACGCAGTATTTT.

The chain recombines TRBV29-1 with TRBJ2-6; TRBD1 agrees at 8 bases. This CDR3 is built from 15 residues. Germline CDR1 reads SQVTM; CDR2 reads ANQGSEA. V shed 7 bases and J 1 base; nucleotides not matched to a gene: 6. The CDR3 sequence is CSAGQGLSGANVLTF. CDR3 nucleotides: TGCAGCGCCGGACAGGGCTTATCTGGGGCCAACGTCCTGACTTTC.

The chain employs TRBV7-2 and TRBJ1-5; D is unclear. With 1 base removed from V and 5 bases from J, the gap between germline ends came to 6 bases. Germline assignment: CDR1 SGHTA and CDR2 FQGNSA. The CDR3 has 13 amino acids. Here the CDR3 reads CASSLVRDQPQHF. CDR3 sequence (DNA): TGTGCCAGCAGCTTAGTGAGGGATCAGCCCCAGCATTTT.